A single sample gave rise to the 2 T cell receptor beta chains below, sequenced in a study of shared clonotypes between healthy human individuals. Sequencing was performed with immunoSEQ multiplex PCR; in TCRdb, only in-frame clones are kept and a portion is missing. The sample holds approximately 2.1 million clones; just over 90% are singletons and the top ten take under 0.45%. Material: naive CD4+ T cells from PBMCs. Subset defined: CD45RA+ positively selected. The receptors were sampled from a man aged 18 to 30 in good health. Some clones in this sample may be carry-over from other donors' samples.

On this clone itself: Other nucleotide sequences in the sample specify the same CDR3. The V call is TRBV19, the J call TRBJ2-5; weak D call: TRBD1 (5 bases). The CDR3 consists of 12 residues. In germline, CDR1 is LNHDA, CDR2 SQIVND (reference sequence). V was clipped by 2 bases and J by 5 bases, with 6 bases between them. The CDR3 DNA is TGTGCCAGTAGTATACAGGGCGAGACCCAGTACTTC. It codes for CASSIQGETQYF.

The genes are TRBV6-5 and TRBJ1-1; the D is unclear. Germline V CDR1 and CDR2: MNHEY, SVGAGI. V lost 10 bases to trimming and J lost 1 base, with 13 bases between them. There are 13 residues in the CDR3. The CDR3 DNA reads TGTGCCACCGAGGGAAGGCGGAACACTGAAGCTTTCTTT. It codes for CATEGRRNTEAFF.